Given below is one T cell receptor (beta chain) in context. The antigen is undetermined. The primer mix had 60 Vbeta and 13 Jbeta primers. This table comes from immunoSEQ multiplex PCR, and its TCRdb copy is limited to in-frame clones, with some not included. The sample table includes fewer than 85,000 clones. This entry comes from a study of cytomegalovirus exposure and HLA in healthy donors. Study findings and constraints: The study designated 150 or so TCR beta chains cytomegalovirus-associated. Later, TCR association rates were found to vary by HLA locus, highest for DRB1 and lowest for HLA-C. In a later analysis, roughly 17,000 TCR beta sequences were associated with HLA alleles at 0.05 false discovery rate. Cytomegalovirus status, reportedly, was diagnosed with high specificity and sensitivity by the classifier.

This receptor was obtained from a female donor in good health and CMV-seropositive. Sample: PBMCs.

CDR3 residues: CASSWGTVSLTYEQYF. The CDR3 region has the DNA TGCGCCAGCAGCTGGGGGACAGTTTCCCTTACCTACGAGCAGTACTTC. The chain employs TRBV5-1 and TRBJ2-7; TRBD1 aligns across 7 bases. The V segment lost 3 bases and the J segment 2 bases; nucleotides outside the gene matches: 11. This CDR3 spans 16 amino acids. Germline lookup yields CDR1 SGHRS and CDR2 YFSETQ.